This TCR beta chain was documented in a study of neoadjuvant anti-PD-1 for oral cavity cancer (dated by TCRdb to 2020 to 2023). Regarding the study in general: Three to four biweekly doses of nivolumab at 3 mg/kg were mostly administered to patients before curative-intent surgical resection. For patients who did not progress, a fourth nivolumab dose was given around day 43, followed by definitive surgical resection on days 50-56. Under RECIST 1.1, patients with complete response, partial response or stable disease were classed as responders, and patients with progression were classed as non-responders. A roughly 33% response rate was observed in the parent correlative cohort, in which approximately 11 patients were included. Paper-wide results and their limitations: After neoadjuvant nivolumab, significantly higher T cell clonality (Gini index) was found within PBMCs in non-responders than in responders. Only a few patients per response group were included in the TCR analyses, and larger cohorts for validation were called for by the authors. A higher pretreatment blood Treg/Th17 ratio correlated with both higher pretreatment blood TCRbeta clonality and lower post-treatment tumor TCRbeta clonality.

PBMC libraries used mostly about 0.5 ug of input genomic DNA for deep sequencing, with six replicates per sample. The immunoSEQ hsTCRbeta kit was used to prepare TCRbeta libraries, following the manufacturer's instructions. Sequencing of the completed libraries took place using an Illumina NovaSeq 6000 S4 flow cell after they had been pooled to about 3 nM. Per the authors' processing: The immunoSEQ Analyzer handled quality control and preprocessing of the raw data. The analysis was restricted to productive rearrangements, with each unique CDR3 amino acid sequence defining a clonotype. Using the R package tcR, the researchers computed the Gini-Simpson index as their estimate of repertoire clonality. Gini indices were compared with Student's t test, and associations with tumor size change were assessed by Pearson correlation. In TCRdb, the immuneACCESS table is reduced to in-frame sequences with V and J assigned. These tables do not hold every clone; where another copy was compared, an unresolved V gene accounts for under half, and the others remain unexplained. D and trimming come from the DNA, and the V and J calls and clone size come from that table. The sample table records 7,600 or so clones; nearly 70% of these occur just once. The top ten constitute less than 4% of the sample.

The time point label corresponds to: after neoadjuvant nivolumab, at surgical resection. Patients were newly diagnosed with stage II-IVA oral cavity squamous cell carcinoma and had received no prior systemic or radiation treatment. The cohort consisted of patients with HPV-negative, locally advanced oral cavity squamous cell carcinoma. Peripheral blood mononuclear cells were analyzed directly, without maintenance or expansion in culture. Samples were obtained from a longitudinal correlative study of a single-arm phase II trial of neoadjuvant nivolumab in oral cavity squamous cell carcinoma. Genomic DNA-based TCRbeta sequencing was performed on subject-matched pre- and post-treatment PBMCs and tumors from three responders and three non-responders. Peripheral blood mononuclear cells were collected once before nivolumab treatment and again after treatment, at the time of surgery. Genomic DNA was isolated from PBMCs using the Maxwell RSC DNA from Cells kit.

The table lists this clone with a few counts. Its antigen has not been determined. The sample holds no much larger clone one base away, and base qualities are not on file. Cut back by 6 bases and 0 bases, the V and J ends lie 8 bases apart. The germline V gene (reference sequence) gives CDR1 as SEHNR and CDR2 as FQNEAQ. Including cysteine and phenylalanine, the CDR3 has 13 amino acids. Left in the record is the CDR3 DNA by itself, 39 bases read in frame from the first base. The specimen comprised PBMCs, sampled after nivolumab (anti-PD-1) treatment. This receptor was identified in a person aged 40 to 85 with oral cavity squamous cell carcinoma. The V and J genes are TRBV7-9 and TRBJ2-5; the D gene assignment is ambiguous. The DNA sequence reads TGTGCCAGCAGGGAAAGGAACCAAGAGACCCAGTACTTC. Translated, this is CASRERNQETQYF.